This T cell receptor (beta chain) was retrieved from a study of cytomegalovirus exposure and HLA in healthy donors. Notes on the study in general: Sequencing likely generated an artifact that appeared as a cluster of highly shared sequence variants. Rarity characterized most TCR sequences, yet some public TCRs appeared in many donors. Upon later analysis, HLA-associated TCR beta chains proved more clonally expanded than other, equally common chains.

This clone was counted between two and nine times. Its antigen is not identified. The PCR used 60 Vbeta and 13 Jbeta primers. Here immunoSEQ multiplex PCR was the method, and the copy in TCRdb shows in-frame clones only, minus some. The sample lists 130,000 or so clones; roughly 88% were seen once. Healthy people donating bone marrow made up the donors. The clonotype was recovered from a woman aged 40 to 49 in good health and CMV-seronegative. Sequencing used PBMCs.

CDR3 in amino acids: CASSLGSYSGTEQFF. Here the CDR3 DNA reads TGTGCCAGCAGCTTAGGCTCGTATAGCGGGACTGAGCAGTTCTTC. The V gene is TRBV11-3, the J gene TRBJ2-1, with TRBD2 identical over 8 bases. The V gene end was trimmed by 1 base and the J gene end by 9 bases; junction bases not matched to a gene: 8. The CDR3 has 15 amino acids. CDR1 is SGHNT and CDR2 is YENEEA in the germline V gene. The whole variable domain, filled in from reference TRBV11-3 and TRBJ2-1, reads EAGVVQSPRYKIIEKKQPVAFWCNPISGHNTLYWYLQNLGQGPELLIRYENEEAVDDSQLPKDRFSAERLKGVDSTLKIQPAELGDSAVYLCASSLGSYSGTEQFFGPGTRLTVL.